One and the same sample provided the 17 T cell receptor beta chains below, sequenced in a study of T-cell reconstitution after alpha-beta-depleted transplantation in children. Library preparation (for TCRbeta) was performed with unique molecular identifiers. TCRdb itself ran the PCR reads through MiXCR, one entry per CDR3 protein. The sample contains about 980,000 distinct CDR3 sequences, around 30% of which appear only once. This sample comprised PBMCs, mostly from graft donor cells, obtained 360 days after TCRalphabeta/CD19-depleted stem cell transplant. The receptors here all came from a boy under three years old who had a stem cell transplant for SCID, so the T cells may come from the graft donor.

The gene calls are TRBV4-2 and TRBJ2-3; 7 nucleotides agree with TRBD2. Looked up from germline, CDR1 is LGHNA and CDR2 is YNFKEQ. The CDR3 length is 17 residues. The V gene end was trimmed by 0 bases and the J gene end by 3 bases; junction bases not matched to a gene: 9. The CDR3 DNA follows: TGTGCCAGCAGCCAAGATCTGGACGGGAGGAGGACAGATACGCAGTATTTT. Translating it yields CASSQDLDGRRTDTQYF.

The V and J genes are TRBV5-1 and TRBJ2-1; 10 nucleotides line up with TRBD2. The CDR3 consists of 15 residues. Germline V gene data show CDR1 as SGHRS and CDR2 as YFSETQ. V lost 4 bases and J lost 8; bases outside the gene matches: 9. CDR3 nucleotides: TGCGCCAGCAGCGGGGACCGACTAGCGGGTGATGAGCAGTTCTTC. The encoded protein is CASSGDRLAGDEQFF. The full variable domain, completed using reference TRBV5-1 and TRBJ2-1, is KAGVTQTPRYLIKTRGQQVTLSCSPISGHRSVSWYQQTPGQGLQFLFEYFSETQRNKGNFPGRFSGRQFSNSRSEMNVSTLELGDSALYLCASSGDRLAGDEQFFGPGTRLTVL.

In its sample, this clonotype was seen a few times. The V call is TRBV6-1, the J call TRBJ2-7, with a weak D call TRBD2 (6 bases). In germline, CDR1 is MNHNS, CDR2 SASEGT. Trimming took off 10 bases at V and 3 bases at J, with 16 bases between the two ends. The CDR3 sequence is 13 residues long. The CDR3 DNA reads TGTGCCACCACGGGTGGCGGGGACTACGAGCAGTACTTC. Protein: CATTGGGDYEQYF.

This clonotype was picked up a small number of times. The V call is TRBV6-5, the J call TRBJ2-1; tentative D call: TRBD1 (6 bases). V gave up 0 bases and J gave up 10 bases, with 13 bases separating them. CDR1 is MNHEY, CDR2 SVGAGI, per germline. The CDR3 consists of 14 residues. The CDR3 sequence is CASSYSEWGQEQFF. CDR3 DNA sequence: TGTGCCAGCAGTTACTCAGAATGGGGGCAGGAGCAGTTCTTC.

The genes are TRBV12-3 or TRBV12-4 and TRBJ2-3, with TRBD2 matching 13 bases. The trim removed 4 bases at V and 3 bases at J, leaving 7 bases unmatched. The length of the CDR3 is 17 residues. The chain's CDR3 is CASSSRLAGGITDTQYF. The CDR3 DNA reads TGTGCCAGCAGTTCCCGACTAGCGGGGGGCATTACAGATACGCAGTATTTT.

This clonotype has a handful of counts. The rearrangement uses TRBV18 and TRBJ1-5; D call uncertain. The V end was cut by 3 bases, the J end by 3 bases, with 12 bases between. This CDR3 has 15 amino acids. CDR1 KGHSH and CDR2 LQKENI come from the germline V gene. Here the CDR3 reads CASSPIQNFNQPQHF. Written as DNA, the CDR3 is TGTGCCAGCTCACCGATACAGAATTTCAATCAGCCCCAGCATTTT.

A note on this clonotype: One end of the junction fails to match germline, which may point to a read error. This chain's CDR3 is CAGSPWGSDTGGLFF. The DNA for the CDR3 is TGTGCCGGCAGCCCTTGGGGGAGTGACACCGGGGGGCTGTTTTTT. The V call is TRBV7-7, the J call TRBJ2-2; D perhaps matches TRBD2 (6 bases). Germline V gene lookup returns CDR1 SSHAT and CDR2 FNYEAQ (reference sequence). The CDR3 length is 15 residues.

DNA for the CDR3: TGCAGTGCTCCCCACGTGACTAGCGGGGCCCTAAAAGGGACCCAGTACTTC. Amino acids: CSAPHVTSGALKGTQYF. This chain uses TRBV20-1 with TRBJ2-5, with 11 bases aligning to TRBD2. The V gene's germline CDR1 is DFQATT and CDR2 SNEGSKA (reference sequence). Germline trimming cut 5 bases from V and 7 bases from J; bases unmatched to any gene: 18. This CDR3 region has 17 residues.

This clonotype has more than one count but fewer than ten. The J gene is TRBJ1-5, the V gene TRBV5-1; tentative D call: TRBD1 (5 bases). CDR3 length: 14 amino acids. Trimming stripped 0 bases from V and 6 bases from J, with 10 bases between. CDR1 is SGHRS, CDR2 YFSETQ, per germline. CDR3 DNA: TGCGCCAGCAGCTTGGCCGTGGGGACTCAGCCCCAGCATTTT. Protein sequence: CASSLAVGTQPQHF.

This clonotype was observed a few times. The J gene is TRBJ1-4, the V gene TRBV6-1; TRBD1 matches at 7 bases. Germline V gene lookup returns CDR1 MNHNS and CDR2 SASEGT. The length of the CDR3 is 13 residues. The V segment lost 6 bases and the J segment 8 bases; nucleotides outside the gene matches: 6. The CDR3 region is CASRGTVGEKLFF. DNA of the CDR3: TGTGCCAGCAGAGGGACAGTTGGGGAAAAACTGTTTTTT.

The rearrangement uses TRBV4-2 and TRBJ1-3; D ambiguous. The germline gives CDR1 LGHNA, CDR2 YNFKEQ. The CDR3 consists of 14 residues. V was trimmed by 1 base and J by 0 bases, leaving 4 bases between them. CDR3 sequence: CASSQGYSGNTIYF. CDR3 in DNA: TGTGCCAGCAGCCAAGGCTACTCTGGAAACACCATATATTTT.

The rearrangement uses TRBV5-1 and TRBJ1-1; D is perhaps TRBD1 (5 bases). Deletions cut 4 bases from V and 4 bases from J, with 20 bases between. Germline CDR1 is SGHRS and CDR2 is YFSETQ. The length of the CDR3 is 16 residues. DNA of the CDR3: TGCGCCAGCAGCCCTTGGACACTGAATGGGGGCACTGAAGCTTTCTTT. It encodes CASSPWTLNGGTEAFF.

The chain has TRBV5-1 and TRBJ2-5; D is perhaps TRBD2 (5 bases). Trimming took off 4 bases at V and 2 bases at J, with 18 bases between the two ends. CDR1 is SGHRS and CDR2 is YFSETQ in the germline V gene. The CDR3 length is 16 residues. The CDR3 sequence: CASSPTVTIGQETQYF. The CDR3 DNA sequence: TGCGCCAGCAGCCCCACGGTGACTATCGGGCAAGAGACCCAGTACTTC.

The chain joins TRBV4-2 to TRBJ1-3; D might be TRBD1 (6 bases). CDR1 and CDR2 from the germline V gene are LGHNA and YNFKEQ. The CDR3 sequence is 17 residues long. The V end lost 3 bases, the J end lost 0 bases, and 15 bases lay between the germline ends. This chain's CDR3 is CASSQATGTYSGNTIYF. The CDR3 nucleotides are TGTGCCAGCAGCCAGGCCACAGGGACCTACTCTGGAAACACCATATATTTT.

This clonotype was detected a few times. CDR3 loop: CATSRDASDTIYF. CDR3 DNA: TGTGCCACCAGCAGAGATGCCTCAGACACCATATATTTT. V is TRBV15 and J is TRBJ1-3; no definite D call. Germline loops: CDR1 LNHNV, CDR2 YYDKDF (reference sequence). The CDR3 is 13 residues long. Between the trimmed V and J ends, which lost 0 bases and 8 bases, there was a span of 8 bases.

This clonotype was recorded a few times. This rearrangement joins TRBV29-1 to TRBJ2-5; 10 bases agree with TRBD2. V was clipped by 4 bases and J by 3 bases; unmatched bases: 11. The CDR3 is 16 amino acids. Germline values: CDR1 SQVTM, CDR2 ANQGSEA. The CDR3 loop reads CSVGSSRTSGKETQYF. As DNA, the CDR3 is TGCAGCGTTGGCTCGTCCCGGACTAGCGGAAAAGAGACCCAGTACTTC.

This clonotype came up a few times. The CDR3, as DNA: TGTGCCAGCAGCATTAACGGGGCTCACACCGGGGAGCTGTTTTTT. Protein product: CASSINGAHTGELFF. The gene calls are TRBV7-2 and TRBJ2-2; D is possibly TRBD1 or TRBD2 (5 bases each). V lost 5 bases and J lost 3, with 13 bases in between. CDR1 and CDR2 (germline): SGHTA, FQGNSA. CDR3 length equals 15 residues.